These 25 T cell receptor beta chains were all obtained from the same sample, sequenced in a study of regulatory T cells in long-lasting Graves disease. Construction of the TCR beta libraries employed iRepertoire HTBI primers in conjunction with Arm-PCR of CDR3 regions. MiXCR was run by TCRdb on the multiplex PCR reads, yielding one entry per CDR3 protein. The sample lists around 400,000 distinct CDR3 sequences, 21% seen once, with roughly an eighth in the top ten. The time point denotes: persistent/refractory GD, antithyroid drugs over 5 years with positive TRAb. PBMC RNA was the source of the TCR library. The sample here was peripheral blood mononuclear cells (PBMCs), taken when the disease was refractory, from a patient treated with antithyroid drugs. The receptor set was obtained from a female donor with Graves disease.

This clonotype was counted at least ten times. The rearrangement joins TRBV28 to TRBJ1-1; the D is unclear. The CDR3 length is 16 residues. CDR1 and CDR2 (germline): MDHEN, SYDVKM. The V and J ends lost 6 bases and 4 bases respectively, with 21 bases between them. The CDR3 bases are TGTGCCAGCAGCTTAGCACGCAACTCAAGGCGCACTGAAGCTTTCTTT. Protein sequence: CASSLARNSRRTEAFF. Combining the CDR3 with reference TRBV28 and TRBJ1-1 gives the whole variable domain DVKVTQSSRYLVKRTGEKVFLECVQDMDHENMFWYRQDPGLGLRLIYFSYDVKMKEKGDIPEGYSVSREKKERFSLILESASTNQTSMYLCASSLARNSRRTEAFFGQGTRLTVV.

This clonotype was counted ten times or more. The chain is built from TRBV30 and TRBJ1-2; D is undetermined. Deletions cut 1 base from V and 5 bases from J, with 14 bases between. This CDR3 has 14 amino acids. Germline V gene data show CDR1 as GTSNPN and CDR2 as SVGIG (reference sequence). The CDR3 nucleotides read TGTGCCTGGAGTGAAGACACCACTTCTTATGGCTACACCTTC. It yields the protein CAWSEDTTSYGYTF.

This clonotype came up many times. The V and J genes are TRBV27 and TRBJ2-7, with TRBD1 as a possible D gene (6 bases). V was pared by 0 bases and J by 3 bases, with 9 bases between. The germline CDR1 and CDR2 sequences are MNHEY and SMNVEV (reference sequence). The CDR3 is made up of 14 amino acids. The CDR3 DNA reads TGTGCCAGCAGTTTATCGTCAGGGGTCTACGAGCAGTACTTC. Its protein product is CASSLSSGVYEQYF.

The CDR3 nucleotides are TGCGCCAGCAGGGAGACAGGGGGCCGAAATGAGCAGTTCTTC. Its translation: CASRETGGRNEQFF. The genes are TRBV5-1 and TRBJ2-1; 10 positions agree with TRBD1. Germline V CDR1 and CDR2: SGHRS, YFSETQ. J lost 7 bases, V lost 5 bases, and 6 bases had no gene match. This CDR3 is built from 14 residues. The entire variable domain, with the rest obtained from reference TRBV5-1 and TRBJ2-1, is as follows: KAGVTQTPRYLIKTRGQQVTLSCSPISGHRSVSWYQQTPGQGLQFLFEYFSETQRNKGNFPGRFSGRQFSNSRSEMNVSTLELGDSALYLCASRETGGRNEQFFGPGTRLTVL.

This clonotype was observed many times. V is TRBV28 and J is TRBJ2-2; 10 bases map to TRBD1. The CDR3 has 14 amino acids. V shed 5 bases, J shed 7 bases, and the junction held 4 bases outside the gene matches. The germline V gene has CDR1 MDHEN and CDR2 SYDVKM. CDR3 region: CASSRQGAVGELFF. The CDR3 DNA reads TGTGCCAGCAGTCGACAGGGGGCTGTCGGGGAGCTGTTTTTT.

This clonotype was recorded at least ten times. The chain recombines TRBV3-1 with TRBJ2-4; D not resolved. V lost 4 bases to trimming and J lost 5 bases, with 15 bases between them. Germline V gene data show CDR1 as LGHDT and CDR2 as YNNKEL (reference sequence). The CDR3 totals 15 residues. The CDR3 is CASSPRRHLENIQYF. The CDR3 nucleotides are TGTGCCAGCAGCCCCAGGCGGCATCTAGAAAACATTCAGTACTTC.

The chain has TRBV20-1 and TRBJ2-7, with 7 bases aligning to TRBD2. This CDR3 has 14 residues. Germline trimming cut 6 bases from V and 1 base from J; bases unmatched to any gene: 9. The V gene's germline CDR1 is DFQATT and CDR2 SNEGSKA (reference sequence). CDR3 sequence reads: CSASRWTSSYEQYF. CDR3 sequence (DNA): TGCAGTGCGAGTAGGTGGACTAGTTCCTACGAGCAGTACTTC.

CDR3 protein: CATSDSLTSKGSYNEQFF. The CDR3, as DNA: TGTGCCACCAGTGATTCACTGACCTCCAAGGGGTCCTACAATGAGCAGTTCTTC. The chain carries TRBV24-1 and TRBJ2-1, with D tentatively TRBD1 (5 bases). CDR1 is KGHDR and CDR2 is SFDVKD in the germline V gene. The CDR3 extends over 18 amino acids. Trimming stripped 2 bases from V and 1 base from J, with 17 bases between.

This clonotype showed up just a few times. The rearrangement links TRBV2 to TRBJ1-5, with 7 bases that match TRBD1. This CDR3 comprises 14 residues. V dropped 7 bases and J dropped 3; count of bases not matched to a gene: 6. From germline, CDR1 is SNHLY and CDR2 FYNNEI. CDR3 amino acids: CASTPDRDNQPQHF. The CDR3 bases are TGTGCCAGCACCCCCGACAGGGACAATCAGCCCCAGCATTTT.

This clonotype was detected only a few times. The chain recombines TRBV5-1 with TRBJ2-6; D is uncertain. The germline V gene has CDR1 SGHRS and CDR2 YFSETQ. The length of the CDR3 is 15 residues. The V end lost 0 bases, the J end lost 1 base, and 5 bases lay between the germline ends. The DNA for the CDR3 is TGCGCCAGCAGCTTGGCGGTGTCTGGGGCCAACGTCCTGACTTTC. Protein sequence: CASSLAVSGANVLTF.

V and J are TRBV5-5 and TRBJ2-2, with D uncertain. CDR3 size: 11 residues. Germline V lookup: CDR1 SGHKS, CDR2 YYEKEE (reference sequence). The V end was cut by 5 bases, the J end by 7 bases, with 6 bases between. CDR3 residues: CASREYGELFF. CDR3 coding DNA: TGTGCCAGCAGAGAGTACGGGGAGCTGTTTTTT.

This clonotype was recorded many times. This chain connects TRBV6-5 to TRBJ2-2, with 9 bases matching TRBD2. V lost 1 base, J lost 6 bases, and 6 bases stayed unmatched. Germline V gene lookup returns CDR1 MNHEY and CDR2 SVGAGI. The CDR3 consists of 16 residues. The CDR3 DNA follows: TGTGCCAGCAGTTACTGGGTAGCGGGAGCGGCCGGGGAGCTGTTTTTT. Amino acid sequence: CASSYWVAGAAGELFF.

In the case of this clonotype: This may arise from a read error, as a much more abundant clone is one base away. The CDR3 does not end in the conserved phenylalanine or tryptophan, so this is likely a read error. The chain links TRBV28 to TRBJ1-1; no definite D call. Trimming cost V 6 bases and J 2 bases, with 4 bases left between them. Germline V gives CDR1 MDHEN, CDR2 SYDVKM. The CDR3 is made up of 11 amino acids. CDR3 sequence reads: CASRGNTEAFL. The CDR3 bases are TGTGCCAGCAGGGGAAACACTGAAGCTTTCCTT.

The chain carries TRBV11-2 and TRBJ2-1, with D perhaps matching TRBD1 (6 bases). The CDR3 is made up of 16 amino acids. The germline CDR1 and CDR2 sequences are SGHAT and FQNNGV. Between the trimmed V and J ends, which lost 4 bases and 0 bases, there was a span of 13 bases. The DNA of the CDR3 is TGTGCCAGCAGCTCCCGGACAGCTATCTCCTACAATGAGCAGTTCTTC. It specifies CASSSRTAISYNEQFF.

This clonotype was detected many times. V gene TRBV28 combines with J gene TRBJ2-7; either TRBD1 or TRBD2 may supply D (6 bases each). CDR1 and CDR2 (germline): MDHEN, SYDVKM. V dropped 2 bases and J dropped 6 bases, with 14 bases sitting between them. CDR3 length: 14 amino acids. In nucleotides, the CDR3 is TGTGCCAGCAGTTTAAGGGGGGCCTCTCGCGAGCAGTACTTC. Its translation: CASSLRGASREQYF.

Many counts were recorded for this clonotype. This rearrangement joins TRBV2 to TRBJ2-7, with D maybe TRBD1 (6 bases). The ends were cut back, 3 bases at V and 2 bases at J, with 11 bases in the middle. The CDR3 covers 14 residues. Germline loops: CDR1 SNHLY, CDR2 FYNNEI. The CDR3 DNA reads as TGTGCCAGCAGTGACCAGGGGCTGACCTACGAGCAGTACTTC. This translates into CASSDQGLTYEQYF.

This clonotype was counted at least ten times. This rearrangement joins TRBV20-1 to TRBJ2-5; D gene ambiguous. CDR1 is DFQATT, CDR2 SNEGSKA, per germline (reference sequence). Between the trimmed V and J ends, which lost 6 bases and 1 base, there was a span of 6 bases. The CDR3 extends over 11 amino acids. DNA for the CDR3: TGCAGTGCAGAACTCCAAGAGACCCAGTACTTC. Protein sequence: CSAELQETQYF.

This clonotype was observed a handful of times. The V call is TRBV7-9, the J call TRBJ2-7; 13 bases match TRBD2. The length of the CDR3 is 16 residues. V shed 5 bases and J 6 bases; nucleotides not matched to a gene: 10. Germline loops: CDR1 SEHNR, CDR2 FQNEAQ (reference sequence). The CDR3 loop is CASSPILAGGPSEQYF. The DNA for the CDR3 is TGTGCCAGCAGCCCGATACTAGCGGGAGGGCCGTCCGAGCAGTACTTC.

This clonotype was observed once. This sequence may be a read error, since a much larger clone differs from it by one base. The chain recombines TRBV13 with TRBJ1-2; D may be TRBD1 (5 bases). The CDR3 consists of 12 residues. The germline V gene has CDR1 PRHDT and CDR2 FYEKMQ (reference sequence). CDR3 nucleotides: TGTGCCAGCAGCACGGGACCCTATGACTACACCTTC. This codes for CASSTGPYDYTF.

The chain combines TRBV20-1 with TRBJ2-6; possible D gene TRBD1, 6 bases. Germline V gene lookup returns CDR1 DFQATT and CDR2 SNEGSKA (reference sequence). The CDR3 is made up of 16 amino acids. Trimming cost V 3 bases and J 1 base, with 13 bases left between them. The DNA of the CDR3 is TGCAGTGCTAGGGACAGTGCCATTTCTGGGGCCAACGTCCTGACTTTC. Translating it yields CSARDSAISGANVLTF.

This clonotype was seen ten or more times. V gene TRBV6-2 or TRBV6-3 combines with J gene TRBJ1-5, with TRBD1 matching 8 bases. J was trimmed by 3 bases and V by 5 bases; bases with no gene match: 6. Germline V gene lookup returns CDR1 MNHEY and CDR2 SVGEGT. There are 15 residues in the CDR3. The CDR3 nucleotides read TGTGCCAGCAGTCCGCGGACAGGGAACAATCAGCCCCAGCATTTT. Amino acids: CASSPRTGNNQPQHF.

The table lists this clonotype with many counts. This chain links TRBV30 with TRBJ1-1; D gene uncertain. The germline V gene has CDR1 GTSNPN and CDR2 SVGIG (reference sequence). V shed 4 bases and J shed 1 base, with 13 bases lying between them. CDR3 length equals 14 residues. The DNA of the CDR3 is TGTGCCTGGAAGCTCGTGGATACGAACACTGAAGCTTTCTTT. Amino acids: CAWKLVDTNTEAFF.

This clonotype was counted a few times. The chain uses TRBV5-1 and TRBJ1-1; D is possibly TRBD1 (5 bases). CDR1 and CDR2 from the germline V gene are SGHRS and YFSETQ. This CDR3 region has 13 residues. With 5 bases removed from V and 1 base from J, the gap between germline ends came to 9 bases. CDR3 residues: CASRQEGNTEAFF. DNA for the CDR3: TGCGCCAGCAGACAGGAGGGGAACACTGAAGCTTTCTTT.

Only a few counts were recorded for this clonotype. The DNA for the CDR3 is TGCAGCGTTGAACGGGCTTCCCAAGAGACCCAGTACTTC. This sequence encodes CSVERASQETQYF. This chain uses TRBV29-1 with TRBJ2-5; D is ambiguous. The CDR3 consists of 13 residues. Trimming took 2 bases from V and 1 from J, leaving 8 bases between them. Germline CDR1 is SQVTM and CDR2 is ANQGSEA. Full variable domain (rest looked up from reference TRBV29-1 and TRBJ2-5): SAVISQKPSRDICQRGTSLTIQCQVDSQVTMMFWYRQQPGQSLTLIATANQGSEATYESGFVIDKFPISRPNLTFSTLTVSNMSPEDSSIYLCSVERASQETQYFGPGTRLLVL.

The sample holds many counts of this clonotype. The J gene is TRBJ2-2, the V gene TRBV28, with D unclear. The CDR3 has 13 residues. Germline-derived CDR1 and CDR2 are MDHEN and SYDVKM. Trimming cost V 7 bases and J 7 bases, with 13 bases left between them. The CDR3 nucleotides are TGTGCCAGCACCCTTGAGTCCTTCGGGGAGCTGTTTTTT. Its protein is CASTLESFGELFF.